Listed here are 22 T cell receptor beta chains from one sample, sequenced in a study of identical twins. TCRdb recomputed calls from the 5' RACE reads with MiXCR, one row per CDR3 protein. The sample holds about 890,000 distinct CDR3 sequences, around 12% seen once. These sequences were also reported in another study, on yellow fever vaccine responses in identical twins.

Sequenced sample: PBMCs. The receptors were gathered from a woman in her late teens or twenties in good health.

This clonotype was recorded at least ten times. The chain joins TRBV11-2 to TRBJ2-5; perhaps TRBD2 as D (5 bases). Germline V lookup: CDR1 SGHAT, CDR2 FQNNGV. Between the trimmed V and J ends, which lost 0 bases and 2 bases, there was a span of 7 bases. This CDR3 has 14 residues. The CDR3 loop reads CASSLDRGQETQYF. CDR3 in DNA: TGTGCCAGCAGCTTAGATCGGGGTCAAGAGACCCAGTACTTC.

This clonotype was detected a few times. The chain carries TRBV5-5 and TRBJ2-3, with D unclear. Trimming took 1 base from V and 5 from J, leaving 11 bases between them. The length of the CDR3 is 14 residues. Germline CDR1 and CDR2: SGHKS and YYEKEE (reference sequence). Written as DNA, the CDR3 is TGTGCCAGCAGCTTGTCGTACTCCCTAGATACGCAGTATTTT. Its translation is CASSLSYSLDTQYF. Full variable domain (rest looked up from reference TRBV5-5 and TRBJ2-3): DAGVTQSPTHLIKTRGQQVTLRCSPISGHKSVSWYQQVLGQGPQFIFQYYEKEERGRGNFPDRFSARQFPNYSSELNVNALLLGDSALYLCASSLSYSLDTQYFGPGTRLTVL.

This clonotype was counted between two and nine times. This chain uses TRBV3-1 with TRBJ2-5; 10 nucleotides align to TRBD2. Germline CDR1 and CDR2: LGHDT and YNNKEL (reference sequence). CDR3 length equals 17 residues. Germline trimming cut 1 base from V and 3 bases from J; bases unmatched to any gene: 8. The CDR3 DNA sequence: TGTGCCAGCAGCCAAGTAATTCTAGCGGGAGTCGAAGAGACCCAGTACTTC. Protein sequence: CASSQVILAGVEETQYF.

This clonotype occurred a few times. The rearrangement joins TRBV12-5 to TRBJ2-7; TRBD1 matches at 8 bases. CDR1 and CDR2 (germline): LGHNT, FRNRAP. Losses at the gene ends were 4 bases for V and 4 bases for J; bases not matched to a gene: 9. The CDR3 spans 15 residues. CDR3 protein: CASGSPGTGQYEQYF. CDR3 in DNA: TGTGCTAGTGGTTCACCCGGGACAGGACAATACGAGCAGTACTTC.

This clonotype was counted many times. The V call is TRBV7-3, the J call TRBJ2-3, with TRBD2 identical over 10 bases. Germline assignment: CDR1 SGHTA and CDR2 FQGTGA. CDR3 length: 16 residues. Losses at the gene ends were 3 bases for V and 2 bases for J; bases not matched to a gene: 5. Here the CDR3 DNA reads TGTGCCAGCAGCTTTATAGCGGGAGGCCCCACAGATACGCAGTATTTT. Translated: CASSFIAGGPTDTQYF.

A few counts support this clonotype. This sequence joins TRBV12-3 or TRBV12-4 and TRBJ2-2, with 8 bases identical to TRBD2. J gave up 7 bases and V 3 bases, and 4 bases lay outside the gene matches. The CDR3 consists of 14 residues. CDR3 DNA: TGTGCCAGCAGTTTGCGACTAGCGTTCGGGGAGCTGTTTTTT. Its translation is CASSLRLAFGELFF.

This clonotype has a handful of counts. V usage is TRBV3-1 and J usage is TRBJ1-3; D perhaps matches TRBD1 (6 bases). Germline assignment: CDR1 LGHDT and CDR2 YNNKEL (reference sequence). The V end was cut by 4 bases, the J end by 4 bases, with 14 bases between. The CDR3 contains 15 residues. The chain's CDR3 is CASSRRGGTGNTIYF. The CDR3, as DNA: TGTGCCAGCAGCCGTCGAGGGGGTACCGGAAACACCATATATTTT.

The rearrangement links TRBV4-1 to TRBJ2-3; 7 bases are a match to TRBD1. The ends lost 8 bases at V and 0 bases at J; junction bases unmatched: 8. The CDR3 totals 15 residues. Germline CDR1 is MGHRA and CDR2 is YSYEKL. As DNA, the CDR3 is TGCGCCAGCCAATCCGGGACAGCTAGCACAGATACGCAGTATTTT. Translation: CASQSGTASTDTQYF.

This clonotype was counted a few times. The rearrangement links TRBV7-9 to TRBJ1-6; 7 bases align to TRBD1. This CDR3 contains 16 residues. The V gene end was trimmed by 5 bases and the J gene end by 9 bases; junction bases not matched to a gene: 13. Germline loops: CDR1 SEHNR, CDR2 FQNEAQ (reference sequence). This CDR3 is CASSNPNRGFLSPLHF. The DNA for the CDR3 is TGTGCCAGCAGCAATCCCAACAGGGGATTTCTTTCACCCCTCCACTTT.

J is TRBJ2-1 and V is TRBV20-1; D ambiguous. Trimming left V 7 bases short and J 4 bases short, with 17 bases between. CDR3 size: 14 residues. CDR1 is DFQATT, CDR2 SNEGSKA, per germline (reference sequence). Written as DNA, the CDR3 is TGCAGTGGAAACGGGCGGAAGAATTACAATGAGCAGTTCTTC. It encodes CSGNGRKNYNEQFF.

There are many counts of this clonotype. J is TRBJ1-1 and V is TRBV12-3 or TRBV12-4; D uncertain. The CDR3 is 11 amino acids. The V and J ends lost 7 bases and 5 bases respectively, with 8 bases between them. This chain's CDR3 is CASTPLTEAFF. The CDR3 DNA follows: TGTGCCAGCACCCCGTTAACTGAAGCTTTCTTT.

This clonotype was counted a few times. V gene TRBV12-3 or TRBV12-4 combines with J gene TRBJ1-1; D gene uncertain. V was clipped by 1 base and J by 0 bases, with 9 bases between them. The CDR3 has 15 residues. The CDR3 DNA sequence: TGTGCCAGCAGTTTAGGGGGTTTCCTGAACACTGAAGCTTTCTTT. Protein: CASSLGGFLNTEAFF.

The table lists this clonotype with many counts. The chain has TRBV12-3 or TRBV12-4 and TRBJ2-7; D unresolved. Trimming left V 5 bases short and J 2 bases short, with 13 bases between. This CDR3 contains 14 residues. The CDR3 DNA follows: TGTGCCAGCAGTCTTCGAGAGGACGCCTACGAGCAGTACTTC. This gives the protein CASSLREDAYEQYF.

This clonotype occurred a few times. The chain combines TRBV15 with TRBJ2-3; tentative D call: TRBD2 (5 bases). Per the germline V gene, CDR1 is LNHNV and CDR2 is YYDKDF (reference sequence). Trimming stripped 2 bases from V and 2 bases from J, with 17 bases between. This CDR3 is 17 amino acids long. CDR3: CATSRLRGHENTDTQYF. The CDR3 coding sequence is TGTGCCACCAGCAGACTCCGCGGGCACGAAAACACAGATACGCAGTATTTT.

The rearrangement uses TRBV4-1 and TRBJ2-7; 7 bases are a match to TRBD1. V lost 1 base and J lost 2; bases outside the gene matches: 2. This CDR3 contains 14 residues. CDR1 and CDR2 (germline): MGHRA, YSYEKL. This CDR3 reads CASSQVDRTYEQYF. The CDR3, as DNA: TGCGCCAGCAGCCAAGTGGACAGGACCTACGAGCAGTACTTC.

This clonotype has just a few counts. In DNA form, the CDR3 reads TGTGCCAGCAGTGAACGTGTGAATACCTACAATGAGCAGTTCTTC. As protein: CASSERVNTYNEQFF. The rearrangement links TRBV6-1 to TRBJ2-1; no definite D call. V lost 2 bases, J lost 2 bases, and 10 bases lay in between. The V gene's germline CDR1 is MNHNS and CDR2 SASEGT. CDR3 size: 15 residues.

CDR3 sequence reads: CAISPLTSGGAWSYNEQFF. DNA of the CDR3: TGTGCCATCAGTCCGCTGACTAGCGGGGGGGCCTGGTCCTACAATGAGCAGTTCTTC. This chain links TRBV10-3 with TRBJ2-1, with 14 bases matching TRBD2. The CDR3 has 19 residues. Germline loops: CDR1 ENHRY, CDR2 SYGVKD. V was pared by 5 bases and J by 1 base, with 10 bases of the junction left unmatched.

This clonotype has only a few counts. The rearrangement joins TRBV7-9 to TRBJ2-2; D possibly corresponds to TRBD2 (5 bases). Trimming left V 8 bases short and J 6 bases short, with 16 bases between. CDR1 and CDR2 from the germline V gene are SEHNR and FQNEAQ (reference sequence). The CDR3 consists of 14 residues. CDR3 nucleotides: TGTGCCAGCTTCCAGGAGGTTCGCTCCGGGGAGCTGTTTTTT. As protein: CASFQEVRSGELFF.

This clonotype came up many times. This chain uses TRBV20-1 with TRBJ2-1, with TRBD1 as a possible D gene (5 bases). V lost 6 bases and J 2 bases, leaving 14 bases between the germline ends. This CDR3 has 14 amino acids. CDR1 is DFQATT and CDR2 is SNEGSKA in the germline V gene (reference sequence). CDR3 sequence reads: CSALTQGAYNEQFF. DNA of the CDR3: TGCAGTGCCCTCACCCAAGGGGCCTACAATGAGCAGTTCTTC.

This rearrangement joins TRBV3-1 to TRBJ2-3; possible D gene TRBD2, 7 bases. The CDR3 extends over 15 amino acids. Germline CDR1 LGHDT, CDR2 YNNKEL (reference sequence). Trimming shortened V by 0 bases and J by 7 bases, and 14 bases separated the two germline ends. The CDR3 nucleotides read TGTGCCAGCAGCCAAGAGGGAGGGGGGATTTATACGCAGTATTTT. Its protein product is CASSQEGGGIYTQYF.

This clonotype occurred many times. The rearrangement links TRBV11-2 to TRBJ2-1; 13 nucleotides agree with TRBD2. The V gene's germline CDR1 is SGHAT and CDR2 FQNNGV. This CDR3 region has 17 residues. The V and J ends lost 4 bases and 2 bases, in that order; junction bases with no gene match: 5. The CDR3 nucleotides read TGTGCCAGCAGCTCCTGGACTAGCGGGAGACCCTACAATGAGCAGTTCTTC. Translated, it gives CASSSWTSGRPYNEQFF.

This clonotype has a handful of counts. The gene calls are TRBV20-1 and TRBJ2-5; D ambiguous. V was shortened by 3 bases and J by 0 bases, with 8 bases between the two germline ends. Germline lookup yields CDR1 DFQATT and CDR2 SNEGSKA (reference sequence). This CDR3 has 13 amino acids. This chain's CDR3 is CSARFAYQETQYF. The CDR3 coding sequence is TGCAGTGCTAGGTTTGCCTACCAAGAGACCCAGTACTTC.